The 16 T cell receptor beta chains below come from one sample, sequenced in a study of T cells in Graves' hyperthyroidism and ophthalmopathy. Template material for amplifying TCR beta CDR3 regions consisted of RNA transcripts. The primer set for the first-round RT-PCR of the TCR CDR3 was HTBI. TCRdb re-called the multiplex PCR reads with MiXCR, one entry per CDR3 protein. In the table there are 350,000 to 450,000 distinct CDR3 sequences, roughly 15% of which are singletons. The sequencing input was blood. These receptors were obtained from a woman in her twenties or thirties with Graves' hyperthyroidism that later progressed to Graves' ophthalmopathy.

This clonotype was counted between two and nine times. V usage is TRBV12-3 or TRBV12-4 and J usage is TRBJ1-5; the D is unclear. With 6 bases removed from V and 4 bases from J, the gap between germline ends came to 13 bases. The CDR3 has 14 amino acids. The CDR3 reads CASSRVGANQPQHF. In DNA form, the CDR3 reads TGTGCCAGCAGCCGAGTGGGTGCTAATCAGCCCCAGCATTTT.

The rearrangement links TRBV12-3 or TRBV12-4 to TRBJ2-2, with 11 nucleotides matching TRBD1. The CDR3 is 18 residues long. V shed 7 bases and J 2 bases; nucleotides not matched to a gene: 12. The CDR3 DNA follows: TGTGCCAGCACCCGGACAGGGGGCCGACTCCTTAACACCGGGGAGCTGTTTTTT. It codes for CASTRTGGRLLNTGELFF.

This clonotype was picked up many times. This chain links TRBV12-3 or TRBV12-4 with TRBJ2-7, with unresolved D. The V end lost 1 base, the J end lost 7 bases, and 11 bases lay between the germline ends. This CDR3 region has 13 residues. DNA for the CDR3: TGTGCCAGCAGTTTAGTGATAGGTCAGGAGCAGTACTTC. It yields the protein CASSLVIGQEQYF.

The sample holds many counts of this clonotype. J is TRBJ2-1 and V is TRBV5-1, with 12 bases matching TRBD1. The CDR3 length is 15 residues. Germline lookup yields CDR1 SGHRS and CDR2 YFSETQ. Trimming removed 4 bases from V and 5 bases from J; junction bases left unmatched: 4. CDR3 loop: CASSAGQGAHNEQFF. CDR3 coding DNA: TGCGCCAGCAGCGCGGGACAGGGGGCCCACAATGAGCAGTTCTTC.

The V gene is TRBV28, the J gene TRBJ2-7, with a tentative D call TRBD2 (5 bases). This CDR3 has 14 amino acids. With 8 bases removed from V and 1 base from J, the gap between germline ends came to 15 bases. Germline values: CDR1 MDHEN, CDR2 SYDVKM. This chain's CDR3 is CASDNRGGSYEQYF. CDR3 bases: TGTGCCAGCGACAATCGCGGAGGATCCTACGAGCAGTACTTC.

This clonotype was seen at least ten times. J is TRBJ2-5 and V is TRBV11-2; 9 nucleotides align to TRBD1. With 5 bases clipped from V and 5 bases from J, the junction kept 9 bases outside the gene matches. In germline, CDR1 is SGHAT, CDR2 FQNNGV. The CDR3 is 15 residues long. This CDR3 is CASSPGTGLMETQYF. Here the CDR3 DNA reads TGTGCCAGCAGCCCCGGGACAGGGCTCATGGAGACCCAGTACTTC.

This chain joins TRBV30 and TRBJ1-2; maybe TRBD1 (5 bases). The CDR3 loop spans 12 amino acids. Trimming pared 4 bases from V and 2 bases from J, leaving 8 bases between. Per germline, CDR1 GTSNPN and CDR2 SVGIG (reference sequence). The CDR3 sequence is CAWIRDNYGYTF. DNA for the CDR3: TGTGCCTGGATCCGGGACAACTATGGCTACACCTTC.

This clonotype was counted at least ten times. The chain carries TRBV27 and TRBJ2-7; 7 bases agree with TRBD1. The V segment lost 4 bases and the J segment 9 bases; nucleotides outside the gene matches: 18. Germline loops: CDR1 MNHEY, CDR2 SMNVEV (reference sequence). CDR3 length: 16 residues. In nucleotides, the CDR3 is TGTGCCAGCAGTTCAGAGGGGACAGCACTTTCGGGTGTGCAGTACTTC. Its translation is CASSSEGTALSGVQYF.

The chain couples TRBV29-1 to TRBJ2-1; the D is unclear. Deletions cut 3 bases from V and 5 bases from J, with 8 bases between. The germline gives CDR1 SQVTM, CDR2 ANQGSEA. CDR3 size: 12 residues. The CDR3: CSVDHEDNEQFF. CDR3 DNA: TGCAGCGTTGATCACGAGGACAATGAGCAGTTCTTC.

This clonotype was found a few times. The chain is built from TRBV15 and TRBJ2-1; D unclear. The V end was cut by 3 bases, the J end by 8 bases, with 5 bases between. Germline assignment: CDR1 LNHNV and CDR2 YYDKDF (reference sequence). The CDR3 totals 11 residues. The CDR3 DNA is TGTGCCACCAGCAGGAATGATGAGCAGTTCTTC. Its translation: CATSRNDEQFF. The entire variable domain, with the rest obtained from reference TRBV15 and TRBJ2-1, is as follows: DAMVIQNPRYQVTQFGKPVTLSCSQTLNHNVMYWYQQKSSQAPKLLFHYYDKDFNNEADTPDNFQSRRPNTSFCFLDIRSPGLGDTAMYLCATSRNDEQFFGPGTRLTVL.

This clonotype was seen many times. V gene TRBV9 combines with J gene TRBJ2-6; 7 bases map to TRBD1. The CDR3 consists of 15 residues. The junction had 3 bases not matched to a gene; V was cut back by 4 bases and J by 2 bases. The germline V gene has CDR1 SGDLS and CDR2 YYNGEE. Here the CDR3 DNA reads TGTGCCAGCAGCCCAGGGGGTGCTGGGGCCAACGTCCTGACTTTC. It codes for CASSPGGAGANVLTF.

In its sample, this clonotype was seen many times. The rearrangement links TRBV10-2 to TRBJ2-1; 9 bases fit TRBD2. V shed 2 bases, J shed 7 bases, and the junction held 15 bases outside the gene matches. This CDR3 contains 18 residues. CDR1 is WSHSY, CDR2 SAAADI, per germline. The CDR3 nucleotides read TGCGCCAGCAGTGAGATTGGCTCGAGCGGGGGGAAAGTGAATGAGCAGTTCTTC. Residues: CASSEIGSSGGKVNEQFF.

This clonotype occurred many times. The gene calls are TRBV5-4 and TRBJ2-7, with TRBD2 matching over 10 bases. The CDR3 runs to 15 residues. Germline lookup yields CDR1 SGHNT and CDR2 YYREEE (reference sequence). V shed 4 bases and J 7 bases; nucleotides not matched to a gene: 11. This chain's CDR3 is CASSDFSGGAREQYF. The DNA of the CDR3 is TGTGCCAGCAGCGACTTCAGCGGGGGGGCCAGGGAGCAGTACTTC. The entire variable domain, with the rest obtained from reference TRBV5-4 and TRBJ2-7, is as follows: ETGVTQSPTHLIKTRGQQVTLRCSSQSGHNTVSWYQQALGQGPQFIFQYYREEENGRGNFPPRFSGLQFPNYSSELNVNALELDDSALYLCASSDFSGGAREQYFGPGTRLTVT.

This clonotype appeared a few times. This rearrangement joins TRBV10-3 to TRBJ2-1, with D hard to call. CDR1 and CDR2 (germline): ENHRY, SYGVKD. The CDR3 covers 11 residues. With 10 bases removed from V and 8 bases from J, the gap between germline ends came to 12 bases. CDR3 region: CATRGLHEQFF. The DNA for the CDR3 is TGTGCCACCCGTGGGCTCCATGAGCAGTTCTTC.

This rearrangement joins TRBV2 to TRBJ2-3, with D possibly TRBD2 on 6 matching bases. Trimming took 7 bases from V and 0 from J, leaving 14 bases between them. CDR3 length: 15 residues. CDR1 and CDR2 (germline): SNHLY, FYNNEI. CDR3 sequence reads: CASTMASASTDTQYF. CDR3 nucleotides: TGTGCCAGCACGATGGCTAGCGCGAGCACAGATACGCAGTATTTT.

This clonotype was detected a few times. V usage is TRBV6-1 and J usage is TRBJ1-1; no firm D call. Between the trimmed V and J ends, which lost 6 bases and 6 bases, there was a span of 14 bases. The germline V gene encodes CDR1 MNHNS and CDR2 SASEGT. The CDR3 loop spans 13 amino acids. This chain's CDR3 is CASSLERNPEAFF. The DNA for the CDR3 is TGTGCCAGCAGCTTGGAGCGAAACCCTGAAGCTTTCTTT.